The 7 T cell receptor beta chains listed next were all sequenced from one sample in a study of Ad26.COV2.S vaccination and SARS-CoV-2 variants. This sample's treatment: around 19 received Ad26.COV2.S at low or high dose, single or two shots; about five received placebo; per-sample allocation not given. Day 63 after the first vaccine or placebo injection was the time point for sampling. Libraries were prepared by immunoSEQ multiplex PCR; TCRdb keeps only in-frame clonotypes and omits some of them. Seen here are about 250,000 clones, around 87% observed once, and the top ten hold around 3%. Here the sequenced sample was peripheral blood, taken in a trial of Ad26.COV2.S vaccine versus placebo. These TCRs come from a person aged 18 to 59 who received the Ad26.COV2.S COVID-19 vaccine or a placebo.

This clone was picked up a small number of times. The V call is TRBV6-1, the J call TRBJ1-2, with D unclear. The CDR3 contains 16 residues. Germline loops: CDR1 MNHNS, CDR2 SASEGT. Trimming shortened V by 4 bases and J by 4 bases, and 19 bases separated the two germline ends. In DNA, the CDR3 is TGTGCCAGCAGTGGAGTTCGGGTTGGGCTAGTCTATGGCTACACCTTC. It encodes CASSGVRVGLVYGYTF.

The V call is TRBV5-1, the J call TRBJ2-5, with 8 positions matching TRBD1. This CDR3 has 15 amino acids. With V trimmed by 0 bases and J by 4 bases, 5 bases remained unmatched. Looked up from germline, CDR1 is SGHRS and CDR2 is YFSETQ. CDR3 loop: CASSLGQGAGETQYF. The CDR3 DNA reads TGCGCCAGCAGCTTGGGGCAGGGGGCGGGAGAGACCCAGTACTTC.

The chain joins TRBV18 to TRBJ1-2; 7 bases align to TRBD1. J gave up 3 bases and V 3 bases, and 7 bases lay outside the gene matches. Germline V CDR1 and CDR2: KGHSH, LQKENI. CDR3 length: 15 residues. The CDR3 DNA reads as TGTGCCAGCTCACCGTTTGGCAGGGGGGACTATGGCTACACCTTC. Translated: CASSPFGRGDYGYTF.

This chain uses TRBV3-1 (or the pseudogene TRBV3-2) with TRBJ2-6, with 7 bases fitting TRBD2. This CDR3 is 19 amino acids long. The V gene end was trimmed by 1 base and the J gene end by 0 bases; junction bases not matched to a gene: 9. Germline-derived CDR1 and CDR2 are LGHDT and YNNKEL (reference sequence). The CDR3 loop is CASSQARAGVSSGANVLTF. CDR3 nucleotides: TGTGCCAGCAGCCAAGCAAGGGCGGGGGTTTCCTCTGGGGCCAACGTCCTGACTTTC.

As DNA, the CDR3 is TGTGCCAGCAGTTACTCAACGACTGCCCCGGTTCTGCCCATATATTTT. It is translated as CASSYSTTAPVLPIYF. The chain has TRBV6-5 and TRBJ1-3; D not resolved. Germline loops: CDR1 MNHEY, CDR2 SVGAGI. The length of the CDR3 is 16 residues. Between the trimmed V and J ends, which lost 0 bases and 11 bases, there was a span of 20 bases.

The gene calls are TRBV6-5 and TRBJ2-1, with D possibly being TRBD2 (6 bases). V was cut by 2 bases and J by 0 bases, with 11 bases left in between. CDR1 MNHEY and CDR2 SVGAGI come from the germline V gene. CDR3 length equals 16 residues. CDR3 DNA sequence: TGTGCCAGCAGTTACAGCGGGTTAAGCTCCTACAATGAGCAGTTCTTC. This codes for CASSYSGLSSYNEQFF.

V usage is TRBV2 and J usage is TRBJ1-5; perhaps TRBD1 as D (5 bases). The CDR3 totals 15 residues. Germline-derived CDR1 and CDR2 are SNHLY and FYNNEI. The V end was cut by 4 bases, the J end by 2 bases, with 12 bases between. DNA of the CDR3: TGTGCCAGCAGTGCTGAGGGGACGGGCAATCAGCCCCAGCATTTT. Translating it yields CASSAEGTGNQPQHF.